In this sample, the clone carrying this TCR beta chain turned up a few times. Its antigen remains unknown. This entry comes from a study of CD8 T cells in ankylosing spondylitis. This CDR3 region has 15 residues. Trimming removed 6 bases from V and 4 bases from J, with 17 bases in between. TCRdb re-called the 5' RACE reads through MiXCR, storing one row per CDR3 protein. The profile shows around 280,000 distinct CDR3 sequences, 20% of them singletons. Study-level findings and limits: One TCR beta motif, made up of under ten highly homologous variants, appeared characteristic of ankylosing spondylitis blood. Some of the motif variants had earlier been found in reactive arthritis patients' fluid and blood. Reportedly, matched ankylosing spondylitis synovial fluid was significantly enriched for disease-linked clones. Peripheral blood samples showed relatively rare disease-linked clones, and these clones were CD8+.

Sequenced input: blood, either unsorted or a sorted T cell fraction (not recorded which). V usage is TRBV12-3 or TRBV12-4 and J usage is TRBJ2-3; tentative D call: TRBD1 (6 bases). The sequence was collected from a male donor with ankylosing spondylitis or in good health (not recorded which). The CDR3 region has the DNA TGTGCCAGCAGCTCTCGCCAGGGGAAGTCAGATACGCAGTATTTT. Translation gives CASSSRQGKSDTQYF.